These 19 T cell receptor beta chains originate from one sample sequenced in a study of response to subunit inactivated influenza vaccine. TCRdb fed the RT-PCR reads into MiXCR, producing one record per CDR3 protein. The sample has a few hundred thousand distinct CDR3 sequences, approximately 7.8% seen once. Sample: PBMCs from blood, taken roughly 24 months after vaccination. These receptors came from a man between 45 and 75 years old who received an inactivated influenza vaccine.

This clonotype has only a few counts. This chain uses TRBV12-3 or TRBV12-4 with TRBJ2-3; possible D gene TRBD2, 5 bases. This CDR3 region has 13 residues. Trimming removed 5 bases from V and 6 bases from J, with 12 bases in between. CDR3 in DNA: TGTGCCAGCAGTGACCTAAGCGGCGATACGCAGTATTTT. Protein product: CASSDLSGDTQYF.

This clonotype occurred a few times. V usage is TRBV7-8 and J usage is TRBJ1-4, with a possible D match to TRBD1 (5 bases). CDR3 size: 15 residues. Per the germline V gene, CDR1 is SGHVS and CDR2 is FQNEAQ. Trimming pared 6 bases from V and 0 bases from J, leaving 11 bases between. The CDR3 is CASRAGRATNEKLFF. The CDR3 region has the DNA TGTGCCAGCAGAGCGGGACGCGCAACTAATGAAAAACTGTTTTTT.

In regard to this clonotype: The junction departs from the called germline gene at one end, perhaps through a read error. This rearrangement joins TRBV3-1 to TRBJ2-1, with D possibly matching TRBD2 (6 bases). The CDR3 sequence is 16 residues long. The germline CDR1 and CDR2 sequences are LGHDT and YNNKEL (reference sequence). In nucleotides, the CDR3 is TGTGCCAGCAGCCAAGAACCTAGCGCCTCCCACAATGAGCAGTTCTTC. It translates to CASSQEPSASHNEQFF.

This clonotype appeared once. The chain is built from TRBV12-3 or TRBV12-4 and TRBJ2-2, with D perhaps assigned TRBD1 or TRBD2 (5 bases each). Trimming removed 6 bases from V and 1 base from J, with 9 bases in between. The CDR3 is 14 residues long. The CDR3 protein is CASRGPVNTGELFF. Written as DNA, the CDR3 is TGTGCCAGCAGGGGACCGGTGAACACCGGGGAGCTGTTTTTT.

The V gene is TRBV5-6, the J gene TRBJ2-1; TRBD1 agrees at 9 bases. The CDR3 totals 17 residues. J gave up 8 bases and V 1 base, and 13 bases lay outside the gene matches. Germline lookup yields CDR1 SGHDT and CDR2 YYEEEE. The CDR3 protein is CASSLISGTGIFDEQFF. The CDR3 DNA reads TGTGCCAGCAGCTTGATTTCCGGGACAGGGATATTCGATGAGCAGTTCTTC.

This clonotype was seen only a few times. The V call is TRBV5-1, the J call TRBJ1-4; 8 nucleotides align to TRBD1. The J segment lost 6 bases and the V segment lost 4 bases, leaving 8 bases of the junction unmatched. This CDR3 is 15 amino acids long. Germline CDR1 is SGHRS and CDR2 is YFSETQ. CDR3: CASSVDRAGDEKLFF. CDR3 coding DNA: TGCGCCAGCAGCGTGGACAGGGCCGGGGATGAAAAACTGTTTTTT.

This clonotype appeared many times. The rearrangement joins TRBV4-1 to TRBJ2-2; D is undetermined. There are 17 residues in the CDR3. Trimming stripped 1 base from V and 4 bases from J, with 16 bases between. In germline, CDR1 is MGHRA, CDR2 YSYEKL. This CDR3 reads CASSQGVTISTTGELFF. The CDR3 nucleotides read TGCGCCAGCAGCCAAGGGGTGACAATTTCCACCACCGGGGAGCTGTTTTTT.

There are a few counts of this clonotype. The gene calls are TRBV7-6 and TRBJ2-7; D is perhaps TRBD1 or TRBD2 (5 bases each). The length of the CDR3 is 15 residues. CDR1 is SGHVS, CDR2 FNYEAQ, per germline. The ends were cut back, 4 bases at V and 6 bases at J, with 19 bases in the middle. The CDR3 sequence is CASSSVVQAGGEQYF. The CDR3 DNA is TGTGCCAGCAGCTCGGTCGTCCAAGCTGGGGGCGAGCAGTACTTC.

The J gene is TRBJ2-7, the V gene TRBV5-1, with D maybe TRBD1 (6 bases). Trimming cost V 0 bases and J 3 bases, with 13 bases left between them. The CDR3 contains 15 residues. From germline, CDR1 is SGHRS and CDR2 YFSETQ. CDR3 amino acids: CASSLAPGEFYEQYF. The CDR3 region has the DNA TGCGCCAGCAGCTTGGCCCCAGGGGAATTCTACGAGCAGTACTTC. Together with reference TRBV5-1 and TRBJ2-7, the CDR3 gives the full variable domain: KAGVTQTPRYLIKTRGQQVTLSCSPISGHRSVSWYQQTPGQGLQFLFEYFSETQRNKGNFPGRFSGRQFSNSRSEMNVSTLELGDSALYLCASSLAPGEFYEQYFGPGTRLTVT.

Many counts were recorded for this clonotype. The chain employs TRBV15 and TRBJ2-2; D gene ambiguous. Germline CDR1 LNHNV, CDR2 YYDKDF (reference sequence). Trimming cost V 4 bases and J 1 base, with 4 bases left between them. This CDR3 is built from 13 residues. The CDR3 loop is CATSIRNTGELFF. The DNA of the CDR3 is TGTGCCACCAGCATACGGAACACCGGGGAGCTGTTTTTT.

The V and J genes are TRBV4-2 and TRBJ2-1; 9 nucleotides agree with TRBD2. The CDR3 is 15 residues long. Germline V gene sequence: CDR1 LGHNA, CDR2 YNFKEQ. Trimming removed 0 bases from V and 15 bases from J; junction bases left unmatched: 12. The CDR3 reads CASSQDPLAGRTGFF. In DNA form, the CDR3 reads TGTGCCAGCAGCCAAGATCCCCTAGCGGGGCGGACTGGGTTCTTC.

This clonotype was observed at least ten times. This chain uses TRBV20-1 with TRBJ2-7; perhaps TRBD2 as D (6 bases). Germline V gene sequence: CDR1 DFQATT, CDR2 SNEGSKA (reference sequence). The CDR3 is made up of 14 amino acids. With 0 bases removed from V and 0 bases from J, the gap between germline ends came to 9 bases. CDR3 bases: TGCAGTGCTAGAGAAAGGGACTTCTCCTACGAGCAGTACTTC. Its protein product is CSARERDFSYEQYF.

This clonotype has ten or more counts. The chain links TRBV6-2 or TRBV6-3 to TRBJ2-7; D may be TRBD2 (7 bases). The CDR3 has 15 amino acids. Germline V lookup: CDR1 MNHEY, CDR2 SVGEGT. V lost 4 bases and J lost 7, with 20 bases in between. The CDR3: CASSFRGLFLREQYF. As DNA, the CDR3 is TGTGCCAGCAGTTTCAGGGGACTATTCCTCCGGGAGCAGTACTTC.

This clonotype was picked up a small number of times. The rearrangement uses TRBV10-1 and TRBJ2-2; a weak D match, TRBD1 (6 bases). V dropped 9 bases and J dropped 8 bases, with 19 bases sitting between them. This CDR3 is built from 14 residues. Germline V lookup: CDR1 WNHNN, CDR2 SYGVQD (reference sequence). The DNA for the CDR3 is TGCGCCAGACAGGGTCCCACCGAGGCGGGGGAGCTGTTTTTT. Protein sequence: CARQGPTEAGELFF.

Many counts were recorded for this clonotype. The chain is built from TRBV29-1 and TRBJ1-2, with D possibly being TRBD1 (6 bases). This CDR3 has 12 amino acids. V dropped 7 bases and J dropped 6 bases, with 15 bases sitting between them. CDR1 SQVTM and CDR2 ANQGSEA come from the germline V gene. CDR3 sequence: CSAPGGFDGYTF. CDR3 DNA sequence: TGCAGCGCCCCGGGGGGCTTTGATGGCTACACCTTC.

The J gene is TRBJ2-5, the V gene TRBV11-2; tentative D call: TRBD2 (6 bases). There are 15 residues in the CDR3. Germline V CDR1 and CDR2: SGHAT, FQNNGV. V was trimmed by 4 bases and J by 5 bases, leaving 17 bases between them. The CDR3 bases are TGTGCCAGCAGCTCCCAGTTGGGGGAGGCGGAGACCCAGTACTTC. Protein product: CASSSQLGEAETQYF.

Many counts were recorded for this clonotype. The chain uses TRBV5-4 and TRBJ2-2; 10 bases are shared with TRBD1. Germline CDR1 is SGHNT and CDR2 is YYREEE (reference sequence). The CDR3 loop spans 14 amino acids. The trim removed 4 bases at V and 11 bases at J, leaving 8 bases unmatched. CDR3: CASSIDRGHPELFF. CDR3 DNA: TGTGCCAGCAGCATTGACAGGGGGCATCCCGAGCTGTTTTTT.

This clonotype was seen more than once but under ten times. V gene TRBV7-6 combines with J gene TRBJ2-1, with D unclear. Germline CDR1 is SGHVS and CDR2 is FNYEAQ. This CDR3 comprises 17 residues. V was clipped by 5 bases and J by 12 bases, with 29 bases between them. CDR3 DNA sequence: TGTGCCAGCAGCCCCTCTCCCCTGACCCGACCCTATTTGGCGCAGTTCTTC. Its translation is CASSPSPLTRPYLAQFF.

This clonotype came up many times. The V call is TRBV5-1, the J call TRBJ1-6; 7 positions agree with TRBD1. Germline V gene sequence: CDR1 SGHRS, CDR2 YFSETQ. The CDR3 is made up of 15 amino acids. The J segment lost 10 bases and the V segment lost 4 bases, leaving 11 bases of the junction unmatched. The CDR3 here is CASSEQGQIGSPLHF. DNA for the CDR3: TGCGCCAGCAGCGAGCAGGGACAGATCGGATCACCCCTCCACTTT. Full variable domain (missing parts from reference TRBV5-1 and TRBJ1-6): KAGVTQTPRYLIKTRGQQVTLSCSPISGHRSVSWYQQTPGQGLQFLFEYFSETQRNKGNFPGRFSGRQFSNSRSEMNVSTLELGDSALYLCASSEQGQIGSPLHFGNGTRLTVT.